This TCR beta chain is drawn from a study of T cell responses to AZD1222 COVID-19 vaccine. Sequenced by immunoSEQ multiplex PCR; TCRdb stores in-frame clones only, minus some. The sample has about 77,000 clones; about 92% are singletons. Notes on this clone: Antigen unknown.

Per germline, CDR1 SQVTM and CDR2 ANQGSEA. The CDR3 runs 13 residues. Unmatched junction bases numbered 7, after V lost 6 bases and J lost 2 bases. Broader study findings: Seropositivity was recorded at baseline in only 6 or 7 AZD1222 recipients. Unmutated regions of variants are reportedly targeted by nearly half of spike-specific TCRs.

The source material was peripheral blood, sampled 28 days after the second AZD1222 dose. The chain couples TRBV29-1 to TRBJ2-7; 7 bases are a match to TRBD1. This clonotype was obtained from an adult who received the AZD1222 COVID-19 vaccine. The CDR3 bases are TGCAGCGTGCCCGGGACAGACACCTACGAGCAGTACTTC. It translates to CSVPGTDTYEQYF.